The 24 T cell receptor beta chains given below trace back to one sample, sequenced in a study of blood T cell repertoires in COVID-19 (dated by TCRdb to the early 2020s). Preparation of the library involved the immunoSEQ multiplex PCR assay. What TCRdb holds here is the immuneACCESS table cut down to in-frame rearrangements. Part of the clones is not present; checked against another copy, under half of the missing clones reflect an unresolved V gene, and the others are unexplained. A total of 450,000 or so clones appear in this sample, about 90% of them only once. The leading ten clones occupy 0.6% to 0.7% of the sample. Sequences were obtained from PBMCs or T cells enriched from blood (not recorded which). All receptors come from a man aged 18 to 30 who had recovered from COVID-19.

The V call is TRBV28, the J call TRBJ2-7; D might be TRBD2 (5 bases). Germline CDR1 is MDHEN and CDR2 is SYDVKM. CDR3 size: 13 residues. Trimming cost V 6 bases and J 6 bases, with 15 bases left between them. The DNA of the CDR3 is TGTGCCAGCAGGGCGGAGACGGGGATCGAGCAGTACTTC. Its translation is CASRAETGIEQYF.

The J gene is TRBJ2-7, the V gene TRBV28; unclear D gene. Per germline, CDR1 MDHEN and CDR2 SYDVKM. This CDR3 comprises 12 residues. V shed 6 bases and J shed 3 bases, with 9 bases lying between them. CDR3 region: CASSETNYEQYF. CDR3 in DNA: TGTGCCAGCAGCGAGACAAACTACGAGCAGTACTTC.

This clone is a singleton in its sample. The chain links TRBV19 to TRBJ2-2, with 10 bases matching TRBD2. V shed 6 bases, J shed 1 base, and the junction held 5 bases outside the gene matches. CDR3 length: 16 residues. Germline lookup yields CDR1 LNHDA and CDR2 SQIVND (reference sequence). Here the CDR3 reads CASRPGLARNTGELFF. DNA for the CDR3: TGTGCCAGTAGGCCGGGACTAGCGAGGAACACCGGGGAGCTGTTTTTT.

CDR3 protein: CSASRLSSYNEQFF. The CDR3 nucleotides are TGCAGTGCTAGTCGTCTCAGCTCCTACAATGAGCAGTTCTTC. The rearrangement joins TRBV20-1 to TRBJ2-1, with D unresolved. V lost 3 bases to trimming and J lost 0 bases, with 9 bases between them. Germline assignment: CDR1 DFQATT and CDR2 SNEGSKA (reference sequence). The CDR3 totals 14 residues.

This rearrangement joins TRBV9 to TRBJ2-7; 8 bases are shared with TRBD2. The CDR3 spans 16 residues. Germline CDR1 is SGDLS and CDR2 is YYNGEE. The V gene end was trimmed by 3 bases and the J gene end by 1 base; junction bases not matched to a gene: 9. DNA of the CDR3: TGTGCCAGCAGCGCCTCACAAAGCGGGGGATCCTACGAGCAGTACTTC. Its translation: CASSASQSGGSYEQYF.

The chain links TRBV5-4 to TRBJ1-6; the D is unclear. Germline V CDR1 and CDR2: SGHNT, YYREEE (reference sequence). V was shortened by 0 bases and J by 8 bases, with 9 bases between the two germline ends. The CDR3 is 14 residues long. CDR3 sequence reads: CASSLAAGHSPLHF. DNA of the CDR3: TGTGCCAGCAGCTTGGCGGCGGGTCATTCACCCCTCCACTTT.

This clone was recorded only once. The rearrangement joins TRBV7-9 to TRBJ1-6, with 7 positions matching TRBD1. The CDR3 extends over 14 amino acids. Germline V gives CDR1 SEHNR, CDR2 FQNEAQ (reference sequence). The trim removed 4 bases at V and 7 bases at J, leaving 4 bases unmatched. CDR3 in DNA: TGTGCCAGCAGCTGGACAGGAGACAATTCACCCCTCCACTTT. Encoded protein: CASSWTGDNSPLHF.

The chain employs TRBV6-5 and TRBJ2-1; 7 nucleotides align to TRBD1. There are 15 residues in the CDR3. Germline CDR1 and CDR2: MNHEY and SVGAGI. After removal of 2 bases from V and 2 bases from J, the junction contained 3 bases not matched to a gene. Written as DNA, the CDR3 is TGTGCCAGCAGTTACGGGACAGCTGCCTACAATGAGCAGTTCTTC. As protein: CASSYGTAAYNEQFF.

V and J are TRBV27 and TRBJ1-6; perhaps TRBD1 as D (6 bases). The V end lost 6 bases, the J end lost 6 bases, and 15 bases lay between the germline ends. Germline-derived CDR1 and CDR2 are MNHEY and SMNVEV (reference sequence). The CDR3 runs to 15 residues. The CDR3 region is CASRGAGDSNSPLHF. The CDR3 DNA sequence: TGTGCCAGCAGGGGGGCAGGGGATAGTAATTCACCCCTCCACTTT.

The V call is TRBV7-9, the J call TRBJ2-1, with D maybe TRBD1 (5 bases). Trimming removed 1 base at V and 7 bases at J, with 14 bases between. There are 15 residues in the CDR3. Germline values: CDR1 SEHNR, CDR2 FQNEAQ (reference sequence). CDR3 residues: CASSLVWQGNNEQFF. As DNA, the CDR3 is TGTGCCAGCAGCTTAGTGTGGCAGGGTAATAATGAGCAGTTCTTC. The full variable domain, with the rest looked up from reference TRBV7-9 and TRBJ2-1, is DTGVSQNPRHKITKRGQNVTFRCDPISEHNRLYWYRQTLGQGPEFLTYFQNEAQLEKSRLLSDRFSAERPKGSFSTLEIQRTEQGDSAMYLCASSLVWQGNNEQFFGPGTRLTVL.

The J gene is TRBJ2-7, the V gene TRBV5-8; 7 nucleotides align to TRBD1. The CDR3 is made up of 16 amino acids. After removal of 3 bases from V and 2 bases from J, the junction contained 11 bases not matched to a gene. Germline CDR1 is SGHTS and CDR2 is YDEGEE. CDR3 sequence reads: CASSSRDSRTTYEQYF. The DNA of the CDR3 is TGTGCCAGCAGCTCTCGGGACAGCCGTACGACCTACGAGCAGTACTTC.

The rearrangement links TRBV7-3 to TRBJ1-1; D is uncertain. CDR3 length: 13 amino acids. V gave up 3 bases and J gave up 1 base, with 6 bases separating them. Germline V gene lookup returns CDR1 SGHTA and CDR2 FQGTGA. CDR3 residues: CASSLRENTEAFF. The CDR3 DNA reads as TGTGCCAGCAGCTTGCGCGAGAACACTGAAGCTTTCTTT.

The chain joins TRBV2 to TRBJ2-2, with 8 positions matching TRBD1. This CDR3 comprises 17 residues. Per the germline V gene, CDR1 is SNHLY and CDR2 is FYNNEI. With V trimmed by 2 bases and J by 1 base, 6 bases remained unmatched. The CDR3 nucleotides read TGTGCCAGCAGTGAATATATCGGACAGGGGAACACCGGGGAGCTGTTTTTT. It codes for CASSEYIGQGNTGELFF.

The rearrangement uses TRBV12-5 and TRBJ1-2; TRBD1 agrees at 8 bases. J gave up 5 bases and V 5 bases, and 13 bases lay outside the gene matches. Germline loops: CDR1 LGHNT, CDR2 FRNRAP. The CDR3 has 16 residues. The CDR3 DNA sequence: TGTGCTAGTGGTCCCGACAGGGGCATAAGGCTGTATGGCTACACCTTC. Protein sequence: CASGPDRGIRLYGYTF.

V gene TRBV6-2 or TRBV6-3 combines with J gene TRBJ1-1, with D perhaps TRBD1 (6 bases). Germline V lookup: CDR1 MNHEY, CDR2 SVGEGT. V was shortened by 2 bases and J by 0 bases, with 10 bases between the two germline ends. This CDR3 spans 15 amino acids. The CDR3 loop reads CASSYPTGMNTEAFF. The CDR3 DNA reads TGTGCCAGCAGTTACCCAACAGGGATGAACACTGAAGCTTTCTTT.

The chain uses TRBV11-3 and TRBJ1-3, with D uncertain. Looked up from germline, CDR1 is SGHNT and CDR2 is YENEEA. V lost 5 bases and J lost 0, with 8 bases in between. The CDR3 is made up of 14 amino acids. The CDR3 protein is CASSIYSSGNTIYF. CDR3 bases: TGTGCCAGCAGCATATACAGCTCTGGAAACACCATATATTTT.

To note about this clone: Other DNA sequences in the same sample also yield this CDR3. The CDR3 DNA reads TGTGCCAGCTCACCTCGCGGGGGAGATGGCTACACCTTC. Translated: CASSPRGGDGYTF. The V and J genes are TRBV18 and TRBJ1-2; maybe TRBD1 (5 bases). V was clipped by 3 bases and J by 6 bases, with 11 bases between them. The CDR3 spans 13 residues. Germline values: CDR1 KGHSH, CDR2 LQKENI.

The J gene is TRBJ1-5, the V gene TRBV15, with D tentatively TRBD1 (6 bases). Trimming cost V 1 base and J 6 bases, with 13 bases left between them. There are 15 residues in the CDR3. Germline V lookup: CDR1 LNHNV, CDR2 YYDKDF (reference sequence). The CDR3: CATSRVGRGAQPQHF. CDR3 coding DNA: TGTGCCACCAGCAGAGTGGGGAGGGGGGCTCAGCCCCAGCATTTT.

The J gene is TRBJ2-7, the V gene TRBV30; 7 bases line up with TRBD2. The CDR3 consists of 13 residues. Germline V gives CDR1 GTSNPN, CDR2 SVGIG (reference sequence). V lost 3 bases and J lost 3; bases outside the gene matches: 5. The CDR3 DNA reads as TGTGCCTGGAGCGCCGGGGGGTACTACGAGCAGTACTTC. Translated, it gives CAWSAGGYYEQYF. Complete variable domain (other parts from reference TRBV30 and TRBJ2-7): SQTIHQWPATLVQPVGSPLSLECTVEGTSNPNLYWYRQAAGRGLQLLFYSVGIGQISSEVPQNLSASRPQDRQFILSSKKLLLSDSGFYLCAWSAGGYYEQYFGPGTRLTVT.

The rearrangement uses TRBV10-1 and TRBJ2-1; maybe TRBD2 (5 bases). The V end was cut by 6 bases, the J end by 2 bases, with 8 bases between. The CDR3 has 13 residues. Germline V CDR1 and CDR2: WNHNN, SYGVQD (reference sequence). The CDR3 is CASSRDTYNEQFF. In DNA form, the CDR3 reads TGCGCCAGCAGCCGGGATACCTACAATGAGCAGTTCTTC.

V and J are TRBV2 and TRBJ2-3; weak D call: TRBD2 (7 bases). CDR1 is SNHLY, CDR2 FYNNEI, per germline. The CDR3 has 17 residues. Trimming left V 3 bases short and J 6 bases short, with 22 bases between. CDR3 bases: TGTGCCAGCAGTGAGGGGGCTAGCGGTACCGGGGTGGATACGCAGTATTTT. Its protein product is CASSEGASGTGVDTQYF.

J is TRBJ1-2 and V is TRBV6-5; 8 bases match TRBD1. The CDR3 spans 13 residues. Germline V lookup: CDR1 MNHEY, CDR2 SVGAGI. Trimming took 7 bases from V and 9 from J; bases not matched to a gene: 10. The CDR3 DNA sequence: TGTGCCAGCACCATGGACAGGGTTAGTAGCTACACCTTC. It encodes CASTMDRVSSYTF.

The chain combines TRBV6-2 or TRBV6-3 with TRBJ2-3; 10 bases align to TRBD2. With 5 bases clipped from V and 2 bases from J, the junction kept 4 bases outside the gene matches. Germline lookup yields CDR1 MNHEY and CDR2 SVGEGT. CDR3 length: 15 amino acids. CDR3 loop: CASSLLAGPTDTQYF. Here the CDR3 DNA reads TGTGCCAGCAGTCTACTAGCGGGACCCACAGATACGCAGTATTTT.

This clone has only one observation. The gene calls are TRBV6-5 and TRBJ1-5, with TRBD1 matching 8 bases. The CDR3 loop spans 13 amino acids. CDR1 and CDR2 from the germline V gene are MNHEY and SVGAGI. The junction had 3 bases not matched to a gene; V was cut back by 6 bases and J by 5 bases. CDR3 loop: CASRPQGDQPQHF. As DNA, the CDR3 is TGTGCCAGCAGGCCACAGGGGGATCAGCCCCAGCATTTT.